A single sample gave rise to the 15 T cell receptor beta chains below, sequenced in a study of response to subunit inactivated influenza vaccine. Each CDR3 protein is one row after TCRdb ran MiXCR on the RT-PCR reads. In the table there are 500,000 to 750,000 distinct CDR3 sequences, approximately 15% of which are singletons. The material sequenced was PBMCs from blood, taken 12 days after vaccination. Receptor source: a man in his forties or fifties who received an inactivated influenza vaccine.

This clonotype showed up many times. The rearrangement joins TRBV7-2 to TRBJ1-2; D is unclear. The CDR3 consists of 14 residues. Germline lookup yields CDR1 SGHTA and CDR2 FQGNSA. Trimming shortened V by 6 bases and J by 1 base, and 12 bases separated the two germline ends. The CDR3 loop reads CASRYPPVNYGYTF. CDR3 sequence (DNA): TGTGCCAGCAGGTACCCCCCAGTTAACTATGGCTACACCTTC.

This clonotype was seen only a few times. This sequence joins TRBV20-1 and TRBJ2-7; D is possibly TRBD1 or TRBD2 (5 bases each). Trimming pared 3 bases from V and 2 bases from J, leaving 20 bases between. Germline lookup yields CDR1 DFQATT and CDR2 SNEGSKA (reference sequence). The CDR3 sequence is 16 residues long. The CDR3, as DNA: TGCAGTGCTAGGTCGTCGGGGCCCCAGGCAGCCTACGAGCAGTACTTC. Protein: CSARSSGPQAAYEQYF.

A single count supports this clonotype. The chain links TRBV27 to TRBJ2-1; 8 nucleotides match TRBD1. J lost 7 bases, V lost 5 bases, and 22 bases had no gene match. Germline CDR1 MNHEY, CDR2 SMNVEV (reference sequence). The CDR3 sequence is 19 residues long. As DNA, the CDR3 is TGTGCCAGCAGTCCATACAGGGGGAGGACCCCTCTTCATTTGAATGAGCAGTTCTTC. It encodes CASSPYRGRTPLHLNEQFF.

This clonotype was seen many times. The CDR3, as DNA: TGCGCCAGCAGCTCCACAGGAATCATGAACACTGAAGCTTTCTTT. This codes for CASSSTGIMNTEAFF. The genes are TRBV5-1 and TRBJ1-1, with D possibly being TRBD1 (5 bases). The V gene lost 3 bases and the J gene lost 0 bases, with 12 bases spanning the gap. There are 15 residues in the CDR3. The germline CDR1 and CDR2 sequences are SGHRS and YFSETQ. The full variable domain, completed using reference TRBV5-1 and TRBJ1-1, is KAGVTQTPRYLIKTRGQQVTLSCSPISGHRSVSWYQQTPGQGLQFLFEYFSETQRNKGNFPGRFSGRQFSNSRSEMNVSTLELGDSALYLCASSSTGIMNTEAFFGQGTRLTVV.

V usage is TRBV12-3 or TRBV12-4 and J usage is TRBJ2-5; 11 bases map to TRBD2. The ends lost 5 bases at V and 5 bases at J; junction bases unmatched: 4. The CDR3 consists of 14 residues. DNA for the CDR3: TGTGCCAGCAGTAAAGTAGCGGGAGGGGAGACCCAGTACTTC. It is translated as CASSKVAGGETQYF.

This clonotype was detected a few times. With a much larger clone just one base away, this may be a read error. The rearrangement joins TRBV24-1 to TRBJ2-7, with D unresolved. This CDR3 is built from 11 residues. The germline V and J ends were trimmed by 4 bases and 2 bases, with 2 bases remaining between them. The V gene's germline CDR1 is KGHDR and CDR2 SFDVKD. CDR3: CATSDAYEQYF. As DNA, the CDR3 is TGTGCCACCAGTGACGCCTACGAGCAGTACTTC.

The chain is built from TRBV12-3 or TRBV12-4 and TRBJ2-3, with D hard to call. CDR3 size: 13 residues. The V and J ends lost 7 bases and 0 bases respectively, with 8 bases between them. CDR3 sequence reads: CASTTRSTDTQYF. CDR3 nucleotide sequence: TGTGCCAGCACTACTCGGAGCACAGATACGCAGTATTTT.

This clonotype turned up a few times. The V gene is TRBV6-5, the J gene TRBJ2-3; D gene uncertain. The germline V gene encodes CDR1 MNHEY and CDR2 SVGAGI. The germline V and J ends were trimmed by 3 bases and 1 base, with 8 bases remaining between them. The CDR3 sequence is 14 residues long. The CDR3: CASSYFVGTDTQYF. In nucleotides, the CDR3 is TGTGCCAGCAGTTATTTTGTGGGCACAGATACGCAGTATTTT.

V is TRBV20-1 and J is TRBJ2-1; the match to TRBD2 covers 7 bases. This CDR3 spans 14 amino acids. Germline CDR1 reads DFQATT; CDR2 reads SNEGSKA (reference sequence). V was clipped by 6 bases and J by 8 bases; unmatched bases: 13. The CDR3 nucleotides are TGCAGTGCAAATGACCCGGCGGGGGTTGATGAGCAGTTCTTC. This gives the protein CSANDPAGVDEQFF.

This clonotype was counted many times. CDR3 in DNA: TGCGCCAGCAGCTTGGATTGGACAGGGGCTGATACGCAGTATTTT. Translated: CASSLDWTGADTQYF. The V call is TRBV5-1, the J call TRBJ2-3; 9 bases are shared with TRBD1. This CDR3 comprises 15 residues. V was clipped by 0 bases and J by 6 bases; unmatched bases: 5. CDR1 is SGHRS, CDR2 YFSETQ, per germline.

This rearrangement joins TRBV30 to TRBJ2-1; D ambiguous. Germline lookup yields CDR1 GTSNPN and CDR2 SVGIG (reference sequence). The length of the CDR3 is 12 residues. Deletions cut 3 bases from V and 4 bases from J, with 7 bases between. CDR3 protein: CAWSRNYNEQFF. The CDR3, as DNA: TGTGCCTGGAGCCGAAATTACAATGAGCAGTTCTTC.

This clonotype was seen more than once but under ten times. The DNA for the CDR3 is TGTGCCAGCAGTGTACAGTACAATCAGCCCCAGCATTTT. Translated, it gives CASSVQYNQPQHF. J is TRBJ1-5 and V is TRBV6-1; D unclear. This CDR3 contains 13 residues. V was shortened by 4 bases and J by 3 bases, with 7 bases between the two germline ends. Looked up from germline, CDR1 is MNHNS and CDR2 is SASEGT.

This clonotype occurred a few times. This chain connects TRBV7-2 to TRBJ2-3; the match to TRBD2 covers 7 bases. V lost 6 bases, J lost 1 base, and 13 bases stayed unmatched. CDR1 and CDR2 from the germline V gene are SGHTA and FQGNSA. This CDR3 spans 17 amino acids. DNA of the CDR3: TGTGCCAGCAGTTTAAGGCCCGCGGGAGTCGGCACAGATACGCAGTATTTT. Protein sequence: CASSLRPAGVGTDTQYF.

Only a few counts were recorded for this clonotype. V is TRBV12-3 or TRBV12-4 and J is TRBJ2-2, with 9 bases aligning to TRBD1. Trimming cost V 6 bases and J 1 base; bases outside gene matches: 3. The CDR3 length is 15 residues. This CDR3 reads CASRTGGVNTGELFF. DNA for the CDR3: TGTGCCAGCAGAACAGGGGGCGTGAACACCGGGGAGCTGTTTTTT.

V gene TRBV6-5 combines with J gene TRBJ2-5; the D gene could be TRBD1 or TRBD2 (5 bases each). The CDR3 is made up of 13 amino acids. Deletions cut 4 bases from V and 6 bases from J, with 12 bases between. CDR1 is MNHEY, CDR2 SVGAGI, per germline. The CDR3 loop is CASSFRDGKTQYF. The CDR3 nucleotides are TGTGCCAGCAGTTTCAGGGACGGAAAGACCCAGTACTTC.